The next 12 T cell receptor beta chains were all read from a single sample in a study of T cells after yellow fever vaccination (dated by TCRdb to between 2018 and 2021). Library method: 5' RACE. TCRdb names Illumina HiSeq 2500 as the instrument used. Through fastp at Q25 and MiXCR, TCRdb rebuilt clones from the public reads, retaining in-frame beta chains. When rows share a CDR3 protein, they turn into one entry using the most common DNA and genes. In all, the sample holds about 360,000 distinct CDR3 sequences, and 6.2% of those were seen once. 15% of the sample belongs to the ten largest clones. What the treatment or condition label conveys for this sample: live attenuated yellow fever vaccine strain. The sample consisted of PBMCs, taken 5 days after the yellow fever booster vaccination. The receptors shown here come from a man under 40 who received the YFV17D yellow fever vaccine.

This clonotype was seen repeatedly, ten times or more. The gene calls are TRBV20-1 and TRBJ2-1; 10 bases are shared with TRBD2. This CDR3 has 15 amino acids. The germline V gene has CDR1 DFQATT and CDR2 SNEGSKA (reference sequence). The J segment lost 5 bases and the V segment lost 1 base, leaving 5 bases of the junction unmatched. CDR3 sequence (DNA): TGCAGTGCTAGAGTGTCTAGCGGGAGTGACAATGAGCAGTTCTTC. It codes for CSARVSSGSDNEQFF.

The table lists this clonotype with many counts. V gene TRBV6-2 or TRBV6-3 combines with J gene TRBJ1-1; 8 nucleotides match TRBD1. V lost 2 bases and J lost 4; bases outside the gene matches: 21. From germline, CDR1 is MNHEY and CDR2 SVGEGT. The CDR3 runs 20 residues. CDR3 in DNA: TGTGCCAGCAGTTACCGGCCGGGACAGGACACCACCGACCGATCCACTGAAGCTTTCTTT. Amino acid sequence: CASSYRPGQDTTDRSTEAFF.

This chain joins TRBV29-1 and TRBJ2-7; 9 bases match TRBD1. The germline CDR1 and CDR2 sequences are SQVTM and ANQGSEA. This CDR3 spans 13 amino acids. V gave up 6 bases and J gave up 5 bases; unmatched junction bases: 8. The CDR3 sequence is CSVGTGILNEQYF. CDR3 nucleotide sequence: TGCAGCGTAGGGACAGGGATTCTAAACGAGCAGTACTTC.

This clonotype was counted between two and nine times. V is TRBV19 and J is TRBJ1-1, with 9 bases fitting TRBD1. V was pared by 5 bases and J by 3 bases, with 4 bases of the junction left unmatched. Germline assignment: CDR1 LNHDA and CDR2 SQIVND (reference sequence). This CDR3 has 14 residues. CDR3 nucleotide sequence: TGTGCCAGTAGTCAGACAGGGGGGTACACTGAAGCTTTCTTT. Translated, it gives CASSQTGGYTEAFF.

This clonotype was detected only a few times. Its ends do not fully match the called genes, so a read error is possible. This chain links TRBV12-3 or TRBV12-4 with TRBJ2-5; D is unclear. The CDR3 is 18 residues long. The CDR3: CACSFRPLMNHRQETQYF. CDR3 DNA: TGTGCCTGCAGTTTTCGGCCCCTCATGAACCATCGGCAAGAGACCCAGTACTTC.

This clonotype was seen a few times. The CDR3 protein is CATSRETSGLDEQYF. The CDR3 DNA reads TGTGCCACCAGCAGGGAGACTAGCGGTCTTGACGAGCAGTACTTC. This chain connects TRBV15 to TRBJ2-7; 9 nucleotides line up with TRBD2. Per germline, CDR1 LNHNV and CDR2 YYDKDF (reference sequence). The CDR3 loop spans 15 amino acids. V dropped 3 bases and J dropped 5; count of bases not matched to a gene: 8.

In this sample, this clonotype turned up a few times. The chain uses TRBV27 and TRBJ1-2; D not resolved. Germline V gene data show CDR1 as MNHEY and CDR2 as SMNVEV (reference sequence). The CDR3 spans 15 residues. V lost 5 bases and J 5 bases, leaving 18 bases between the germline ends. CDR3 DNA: TGTGCCAGCAGTCCGCAGGTCGGCGTTGGGTATGGCTACACCTTC. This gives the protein CASSPQVGVGYGYTF.

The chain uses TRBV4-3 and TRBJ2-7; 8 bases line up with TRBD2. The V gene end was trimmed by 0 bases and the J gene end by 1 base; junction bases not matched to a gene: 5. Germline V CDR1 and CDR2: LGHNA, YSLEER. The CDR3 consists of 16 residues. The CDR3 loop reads CASSQEARLASYEQYF. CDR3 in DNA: TGCGCCAGCAGCCAAGAAGCGAGACTAGCGTCCTACGAGCAGTACTTC.

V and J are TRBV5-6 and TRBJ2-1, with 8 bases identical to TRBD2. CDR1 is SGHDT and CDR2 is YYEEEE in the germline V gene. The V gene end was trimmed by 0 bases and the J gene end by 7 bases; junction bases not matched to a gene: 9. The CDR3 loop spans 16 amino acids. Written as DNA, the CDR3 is TGTGCCAGCAGCTTGGATCCGGGAGGGCCCGGGAATGAGCAGTTCTTC. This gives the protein CASSLDPGGPGNEQFF. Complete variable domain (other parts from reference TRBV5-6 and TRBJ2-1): DAGVTQSPTHLIKTRGQQVTLRCSPKSGHDTVSWYQQALGQGPQFIFQYYEEEERQRGNFPDRFSGHQFPNYSSELNVNALLLGDSALYLCASSLDPGGPGNEQFFGPGTRLTVL.

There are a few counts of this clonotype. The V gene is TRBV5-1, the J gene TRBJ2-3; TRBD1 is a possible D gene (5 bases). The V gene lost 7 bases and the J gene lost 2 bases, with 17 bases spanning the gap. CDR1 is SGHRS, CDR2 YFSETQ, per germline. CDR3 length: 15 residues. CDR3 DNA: TGCGCCAGCGGACACCGGTCCGCGTCCACAGATACGCAGTATTTT. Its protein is CASGHRSASTDTQYF.

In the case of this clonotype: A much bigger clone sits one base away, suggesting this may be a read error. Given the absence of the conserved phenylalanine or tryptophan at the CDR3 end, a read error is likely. In DNA, the CDR3 is TGTGCCATCAGTGAAGGGCAATCCTACAATGAGCAGTTCTCC. The encoded protein is CAISEGQSYNEQFS. The chain has TRBV10-3 and TRBJ2-1, with D unclear. Deletions cut 3 bases from V and 1 base from J, with 7 bases between. The length of the CDR3 is 14 residues. From germline, CDR1 is ENHRY and CDR2 SYGVKD.

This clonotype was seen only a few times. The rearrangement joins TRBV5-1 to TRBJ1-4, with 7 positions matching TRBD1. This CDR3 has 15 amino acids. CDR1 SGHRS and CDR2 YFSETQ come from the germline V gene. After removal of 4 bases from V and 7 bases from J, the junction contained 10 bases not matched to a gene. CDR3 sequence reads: CASSGGQTSPEKLFF. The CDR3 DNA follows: TGCGCCAGCAGCGGGGGACAGACGTCCCCTGAAAAACTGTTTTTT.